A selection of T cell receptor beta chains follows, all from one sample in a study of human T cells and chemical hapten exposure. TCRdb reprocessed the RACE reads via MiXCR and lists one record per CDR3 protein. The sample carries 45,000 to 70,000 distinct CDR3 sequences, 9.3% recorded once. This specimen was whole blood, taken in connection with sensitization to the hapten diphenylcyclopropenone (DPC). All receptors come from a woman in her forties with alopecia areata. Some clones in this sample may be carry-over from other donors' samples. Both conserved end residues are part of each CDR3. Each record gives: J gene, D gene, V gene, clone size, CDR3 DNA, CDR3 protein. The D gene is left open where the match is weak. Size values are once, few and many counts, or a class for expanded clones, and some rows have none.

j_call: TRBJ2-2; d_call: TRBD1; v_call: TRBV6-2/TRBV6-3; clone_size: many; cdr3_nt: TGTGCCAGCGGGCTAGGACAGGGTACGAACACCGGGGAGCTGTTTTTT; cdr3_aa: CASGLGQGTNTGELFF
j_call: TRBJ2-1; d_call: TRBD1; v_call: TRBV19; clone_size: many; cdr3_nt: TGTGCCACGGCCGGGACAGGGAGGATTGAGCAGTTCTTC; cdr3_aa: CATAGTGRIEQFF
j_call: TRBJ1-3; d_call: NA; v_call: TRBV6-5; clone_size: few; cdr3_nt: TGTGCCAGCAGTTACTCGATCTGGGTCTCTGGAAACACCATATATTTT; cdr3_aa: CASSYSIWVSGNTIYF
j_call: TRBJ2-5; d_call: NA; v_call: TRBV20-1; clone_size: many; cdr3_nt: TGCAGTGCTAGAGTTTTCCGGGACGCGGGGACCCAGTACTTC; cdr3_aa: CSARVFRDAGTQYF
j_call: TRBJ1-1; d_call: NA; v_call: TRBV18; clone_size: many; cdr3_nt: TGTGCCAGCTCACCCTCCCCTGGGTACATGAACACTGAAGCTTTCTTT; cdr3_aa: CASSPSPGYMNTEAFF
j_call: TRBJ2-7; d_call: NA; v_call: TRBV25-1; clone_size: NA; cdr3_nt: TGTGCCAGCAGTGAACGTGGAGACATCTCCTACGAGCAGTACTTC; cdr3_aa: CASSERGDISYEQYF
j_call: TRBJ1-1; d_call: TRBD1; v_call: TRBV7-3; clone_size: many; cdr3_nt: TGTGCCAGCAGCCTATACCCTCAGGGGGTTACTGAAGCTTTCTTT; cdr3_aa: CASSLYPQGVTEAFF
j_call: TRBJ1-2; d_call: NA; v_call: TRBV18; clone_size: NA; cdr3_nt: TGTGCCAGCTCAGCGGACAGAAATGACTATGGCTACACCTTC; cdr3_aa: CASSADRNDYGYTF
j_call: TRBJ2-7; d_call: NA; v_call: TRBV28; clone_size: many; cdr3_nt: TGTGCCAGCAGGAGCTCCAGTTACGAGCAGTACTTC; cdr3_aa: CASRSSSYEQYF
j_call: TRBJ1-1; d_call: NA; v_call: TRBV7-8; clone_size: NA; cdr3_nt: TGTGCCAGCAGCCCACCAACAGGAGTCACTGAAGCTTTCTTT; cdr3_aa: CASSPPTGVTEAFF
j_call: TRBJ1-3; d_call: NA; v_call: TRBV6-1; clone_size: many; cdr3_nt: TGTGCCAGCAGTCCGACAGCTACTGGAAACACCATATATTTT; cdr3_aa: CASSPTATGNTIYF
j_call: TRBJ2-5; d_call: NA; v_call: TRBV7-9; clone_size: many; cdr3_nt: TGTGCCAGCAGCCAACAAGAGACCCAGTACTTC; cdr3_aa: CASSQQETQYF
j_call: TRBJ2-6; d_call: NA; v_call: TRBV5-1; clone_size: many; cdr3_nt: TGCGCCAGCAGCTTGGACGGGACGGCGGTTTTCTCTGGGGCCAACGTCCTGACTTTC; cdr3_aa: CASSLDGTAVFSGANVLTF
j_call: TRBJ1-2; d_call: NA; v_call: TRBV2; clone_size: few; cdr3_nt: TGTGCCAGCAGTGAAGCGCGGCAGCCGCTAGGCTATGGCTACACCTTC; cdr3_aa: CASSEARQPLGYGYTF
j_call: TRBJ1-1; d_call: NA; v_call: TRBV7-2; clone_size: few; cdr3_nt: TGTGCCAGCAGCCGGACGGGGGCGCCCACTGAAGCTTTCTTT; cdr3_aa: CASSRTGAPTEAFF
j_call: TRBJ1-5; d_call: TRBD1; v_call: TRBV19; clone_size: NA; cdr3_nt: TGTGCCAGTAGTAATGACAGGGCTAGCAATCAGCCCCAGCATTTT; cdr3_aa: CASSNDRASNQPQHF
j_call: TRBJ2-7; d_call: TRBD1; v_call: TRBV20-1; clone_size: many; cdr3_nt: TGCAGTGCTAGCGTTTTAGGACAGGTTTCCGAGCAGTACTTC; cdr3_aa: CSASVLGQVSEQYF
j_call: TRBJ1-3; d_call: NA; v_call: TRBV4-1; clone_size: many; cdr3_nt: TGCGCCAGCAGCCAAGACCGTGCCTCTGGAAACACCATATATTTT; cdr3_aa: CASSQDRASGNTIYF
j_call: TRBJ2-5; d_call: TRBD1; v_call: TRBV19; clone_size: NA; cdr3_nt: TGTGCCAGTAGTAAGCAGACAGGGTCGGCGGTGGAGACCCAGTACTTC; cdr3_aa: CASSKQTGSAVETQYF
j_call: TRBJ2-1; d_call: NA; v_call: TRBV12-3/TRBV12-4; clone_size: NA; cdr3_nt: TGTGCCACCCAGAGCTCCTACAATGAGCAGTTCTTC; cdr3_aa: CATQSSYNEQFF
j_call: TRBJ1-1; d_call: NA; v_call: TRBV18; clone_size: many; cdr3_nt: TGTGCCAGCTCACCACGCGGGGAGTGGGCTTTCTTT; cdr3_aa: CASSPRGEWAFF
j_call: TRBJ2-1; d_call: TRBD1; v_call: TRBV2; clone_size: NA; cdr3_nt: TGTGCCAGCCGTGCACAGGGGGGCTACAATGAGCAGTTCTTC; cdr3_aa: CASRAQGGYNEQFF
j_call: TRBJ2-4; d_call: NA; v_call: TRBV6-1; clone_size: many; cdr3_nt: TGTGCCAGCAGTGAAGGGGGAGCCAAAAACATTCAGTACTTC; cdr3_aa: CASSEGGAKNIQYF
j_call: TRBJ2-7; d_call: NA; v_call: TRBV6-1; clone_size: many; cdr3_nt: TGTGCCAGCTTGGACGGGCGGATCATAAACTACGAGCAGTACTTC; cdr3_aa: CASLDGRIINYEQYF
j_call: TRBJ1-4; d_call: TRBD1; v_call: TRBV30; clone_size: many; cdr3_nt: TGTGCCTGGGCTCCGGGACAGTTTTCTCCCGCGGAAAAACTGTTTTTT; cdr3_aa: CAWAPGQFSPAEKLFF
j_call: TRBJ1-3; d_call: NA; v_call: TRBV3-1; clone_size: many; cdr3_nt: TGTGCCAGCAGCCAAGATCGGGGGGGAGGATCTGGAAACACCATATATTTT; cdr3_aa: CASSQDRGGGSGNTIYF
j_call: TRBJ2-5; d_call: NA; v_call: TRBV11-2; clone_size: medium-sized; cdr3_nt: TGTGCCAGCAGCTTAGTCGGAGAGACCCAGTACTTC; cdr3_aa: CASSLVGETQYF
j_call: TRBJ1-1; d_call: NA; v_call: TRBV4-1; clone_size: few; cdr3_nt: TGCGCCAGCAGCCAAGTGGGGGATCCAGCTTTCTTT; cdr3_aa: CASSQVGDPAFF
j_call: TRBJ2-1; d_call: TRBD2; v_call: TRBV4-1; clone_size: NA; cdr3_nt: TGCGCCAGCAGCCAAGTAGCGGGGTATGAGCAGTTCTTC; cdr3_aa: CASSQVAGYEQFF
j_call: TRBJ1-2; d_call: NA; v_call: TRBV10-3; clone_size: many; cdr3_nt: TGTGCCATCAGCAGGGAACAGGTGGTCTATGGCTACACCTTC; cdr3_aa: CAISREQVVYGYTF
j_call: TRBJ2-3; d_call: NA; v_call: TRBV6-2/TRBV6-3; clone_size: medium-sized; cdr3_nt: TGTGCCAGCAGTGCTGGGACTTCCTCGGATACGCAGTATTTT; cdr3_aa: CASSAGTSSDTQYF
j_call: TRBJ1-4; d_call: NA; v_call: TRBV2; clone_size: many; cdr3_nt: TGTGCCAGCAGGGAGACCGGGGAACTGTTTTTT; cdr3_aa: CASRETGELFF
j_call: TRBJ2-7; d_call: NA; v_call: TRBV20-1; clone_size: many; cdr3_nt: TGCAGTGCTGCAAGGCAGGGACTTTGGGGGGCCGCGGATACTTACGAGCAGTACTTC; cdr3_aa: CSAARQGLWGAADTYEQYF
j_call: TRBJ1-3; d_call: NA; v_call: TRBV7-7; clone_size: many; cdr3_nt: TGTGCCAGCAGCTTCGCGTTACAGGCAATCTCTGGAAACACCATATATTTT; cdr3_aa: CASSFALQAISGNTIYF
j_call: TRBJ1-2; d_call: NA; v_call: TRBV2; clone_size: many; cdr3_nt: TGTGCCAGCATCTACAGTCTCATCTCCCCTAACTATGGCTACACCTTC; cdr3_aa: CASIYSLISPNYGYTF
j_call: TRBJ1-4; d_call: NA; v_call: TRBV2; clone_size: many; cdr3_nt: TGTGCCAGCAGTAACCAGCGGGGACCTAATGAAAAACTGTTTTTT; cdr3_aa: CASSNQRGPNEKLFF
j_call: TRBJ1-6; d_call: NA; v_call: TRBV12-3/TRBV12-4; clone_size: many; cdr3_nt: TGTGCCAGCAGTGTGGGACTCCGTGGTTCACCCCTCCACTTT; cdr3_aa: CASSVGLRGSPLHF
j_call: TRBJ2-7; d_call: NA; v_call: TRBV20-1; clone_size: many; cdr3_nt: TGCAGTGCCTGGGACGGGACCTACGAGCAGTACTTC; cdr3_aa: CSAWDGTYEQYF
j_call: TRBJ1-2; d_call: NA; v_call: TRBV4-1; clone_size: NA; cdr3_nt: TGCGCCAGCAGCCATCCACCCCGGGGCTATGGCTACACCTTC; cdr3_aa: CASSHPPRGYGYTF